Included here is one T cell receptor (beta chain) sequence, with context. The antigen is undetermined. Per the germline V gene, CDR1 is MGHRA and CDR2 is YSYEKL. This CDR3 contains 13 residues. The germline V and J ends were trimmed by 0 bases and 8 bases, with 8 bases remaining between them. The assay was immunoSEQ multiplex PCR, and TCRdb's table has in-frame clones only and misses some. The table lists 950,000 to 1,300,000 clones, about 77% of them singletons. The data belong to a study of shared clonotypes between healthy human individuals. Study results and caveats: The genetic and exposure-history diversity represented was limited by few donors.

The chain uses TRBV4-1 and TRBJ2-1; D is unclear. The sample was memory CD4+ T cells sorted from blood. Subset noted: CD45RA-negative fraction. The receptor was isolated from a man between 18 and 35 years old in good health. The CDR3 DNA is TGCGCCAGCAGCCAAGAAGGCTTGTATGAGCAGTTCTTC. Translation gives CASSQEGLYEQFF.